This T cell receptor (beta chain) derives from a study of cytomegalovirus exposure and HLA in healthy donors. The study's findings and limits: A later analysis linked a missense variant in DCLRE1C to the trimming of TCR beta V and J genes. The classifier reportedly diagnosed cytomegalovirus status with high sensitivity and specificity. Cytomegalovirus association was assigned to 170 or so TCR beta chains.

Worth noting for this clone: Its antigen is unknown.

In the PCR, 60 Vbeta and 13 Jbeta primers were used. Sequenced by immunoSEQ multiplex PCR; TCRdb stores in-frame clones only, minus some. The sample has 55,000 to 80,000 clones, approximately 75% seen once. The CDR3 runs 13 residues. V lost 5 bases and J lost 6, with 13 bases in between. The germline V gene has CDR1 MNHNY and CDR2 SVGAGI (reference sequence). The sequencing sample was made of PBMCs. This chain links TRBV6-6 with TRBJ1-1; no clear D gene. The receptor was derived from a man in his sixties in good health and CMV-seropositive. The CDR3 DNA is TGTGCCAGCAGTCCCGATTTAGTGGCTGAAGCTTTCTTT. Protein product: CASSPDLVAEAFF.